This T cell receptor (beta chain) was sequenced during a study of spatial heterogeneity in lung cancer. TCRdb re-called the 5' RACE reads through MiXCR, storing one row per CDR3 protein. The sample holds around 110,000 distinct CDR3 sequences, about 12% seen once. This clonotype was detected only a few times. Time point of the sample: blood at routine non-recurrence follow-up after resection. From tumor, nontumor lung or frozen PBMC, whole RNA was taken unsorted for sequencing. The starting material was PBMCs, obtained at follow-up. The sequence was collected from a male donor with early-stage non-small cell lung cancer.

This CDR3 reads CASSQVRMNTEAFF. In nucleotides, the CDR3 is TGCGCCAGCAGCCAAGTGCGGATGAACACTGAAGCTTTCTTT. The chain uses TRBV4-1 and TRBJ1-1; D gene ambiguous. Germline lookup yields CDR1 MGHRA and CDR2 YSYEKL. The V end lost 1 base, the J end lost 0 bases, and 6 bases lay between the germline ends. CDR3 length: 14 residues.